This TCR beta chain comes out of a study of cytomegalovirus exposure and HLA in healthy donors. On this clone itself: Its antigen is unidentified.

The PCR contained 60 Vbeta and 13 Jbeta primers. TCRdb keeps only in-frame clones here, not all; method: immunoSEQ multiplex PCR. The table lists 97,000 or so clones, roughly 80% of them singletons. Overall study findings and caveats: Rarity marked most TCR sequences, yet some public TCRs occurred in many donors.

This CDR3 has 16 amino acids. Germline CDR1 reads LGHNA; CDR2 reads YNFKEQ. Trimming pared 0 bases from V and 0 bases from J, leaving 8 bases between. The chain joins TRBV4-2 to TRBJ2-2, with TRBD2 as a possible D gene (6 bases). The sample was PBMCs. The clonotype was recovered from a male donor in good health and CMV-seropositive. This CDR3 reads CASSQDRLANTGELFF. Here the CDR3 DNA reads TGTGCCAGCAGCCAAGATAGACTAGCGAACACCGGGGAGCTGTTTTTT.